The 16 T cell receptor beta chains in this list originate from one sample, sequenced in a study of blood T cell repertoires in COVID-19. This table comes from immunoSEQ multiplex PCR, and its TCRdb copy is limited to in-frame clones, with some not included. This table holds about 140,000 clones, about 80% found once. Sequenced: peripheral blood. The receptor source for this set is a woman aged 60-75 years with acute or convalescent COVID-19.

The chain employs TRBV9 and TRBJ2-4; D not resolved. Looked up from germline, CDR1 is SGDLS and CDR2 is YYNGEE. The CDR3 is 11 amino acids. V gave up 0 bases and J gave up 8 bases, with 3 bases separating them. The CDR3, as DNA: TGTGCCAGCAGCGTAGGCGACATTCAGTACTTC. It specifies CASSVGDIQYF.

The gene calls are TRBV4-2 and TRBJ1-4, with D perhaps matching TRBD1 (6 bases). This CDR3 has 12 residues. Per germline, CDR1 LGHNA and CDR2 YNFKEQ. V was pared by 0 bases and J by 12 bases, with 8 bases between. CDR3: CASSQDAGELFF. CDR3 nucleotide sequence: TGTGCCAGCAGCCAAGATGCAGGGGAACTGTTTTTT.

The V and J genes are TRBV5-1 and TRBJ1-2, with 8 positions matching TRBD1. Trimming removed 3 bases from V and 3 bases from J; junction bases left unmatched: 4. Germline values: CDR1 SGHRS, CDR2 YFSETQ. The CDR3 runs to 14 residues. This chain's CDR3 is CASSSMTGDYGYTF. The CDR3 DNA reads TGCGCCAGCAGCTCCATGACAGGGGACTATGGCTACACCTTC.

V gene TRBV7-8 combines with J gene TRBJ2-7; 11 bases fit TRBD2. The CDR3 spans 15 residues. J gave up 3 bases and V 6 bases, and 7 bases lay outside the gene matches. Germline values: CDR1 SGHVS, CDR2 FQNEAQ. Here the CDR3 reads CASRSTSGSVYEQYF. Written as DNA, the CDR3 is TGTGCCAGCAGGTCAACTAGCGGGAGTGTCTACGAGCAGTACTTC.

This clone occurred a few times. The CDR3 spells CASSLSGHNSGNTIYF. CDR3 sequence (DNA): TGTGCCAGCAGCTTGTCGGGACACAACTCTGGAAACACCATATATTTT. The chain recombines TRBV7-9 with TRBJ1-3; maybe TRBD1 (6 bases). CDR1 is SEHNR, CDR2 FQNEAQ, per germline (reference sequence). This CDR3 has 16 residues. Trimming removed 3 bases from V and 0 bases from J, with 12 bases in between.

The chain recombines TRBV7-9 with TRBJ2-1, with 7 positions matching TRBD1. The CDR3 is made up of 16 amino acids. Trimming at V came to 4 bases and at J to 6 bases, leaving 12 bases not matched to a gene. Germline CDR1 SEHNR, CDR2 FQNEAQ (reference sequence). The CDR3 sequence is CASSSSERDSFNEQFF. CDR3 DNA: TGTGCCAGCAGCTCGAGTGAACGGGACAGCTTCAATGAGCAGTTCTTC.

The rearrangement joins TRBV2 to TRBJ2-7, with D possibly being TRBD1 (5 bases). The germline gives CDR1 SNHLY, CDR2 FYNNEI. CDR3 length equals 12 residues. V was cut by 3 bases and J by 2 bases, with 5 bases left in between. The CDR3 nucleotides read TGTGCCAGCAGTGAGACAGCCTACGAGCAGTACTTC. Amino acids: CASSETAYEQYF. Using reference TRBV2 and TRBJ2-7 for the parts outside the CDR3, the full variable domain is EPEVTQTPSHQVTQMGQEVILRCVPISNHLYFYWYRQILGQKVEFLVSFYNNEISEKSEIFDDQFSVERPDGSNFTLKIRSTKLEDSAMYFCASSETAYEQYFGPGTRLTVT.

V usage is TRBV5-1 and J usage is TRBJ2-6, with no clear D. Germline CDR1 is SGHRS and CDR2 is YFSETQ. CDR3 length: 14 amino acids. The V gene lost 1 base and the J gene lost 4 bases, with 6 bases spanning the gap. The CDR3 region is CASSLFTGANVLTF. In DNA, the CDR3 is TGCGCCAGCAGCTTGTTCACAGGGGCCAACGTCCTGACTTTC.

The V call is TRBV19, the J call TRBJ1-1, with D possibly being TRBD1 (6 bases). Trimming stripped 3 bases from V and 8 bases from J, with 13 bases between. This CDR3 has 13 amino acids. Germline CDR1 LNHDA, CDR2 SQIVND (reference sequence). This chain's CDR3 is CASSISGDAEAFF. The CDR3, as DNA: TGTGCCAGTAGTATTTCAGGGGACGCGGAAGCTTTCTTT.

This chain uses TRBV28 with TRBJ1-1; D remains ambiguous. The germline CDR1 and CDR2 sequences are MDHEN and SYDVKM. This CDR3 contains 14 residues. Trimming pared 3 bases from V and 7 bases from J, leaving 15 bases between. CDR3 coding DNA: TGTGCCAGCAGTTTTCGTGGAGAGGCCCGTGAAGCTTTCTTT. It specifies CASSFRGEAREAFF. Complete variable domain (other parts from reference TRBV28 and TRBJ1-1): DVKVTQSSRYLVKRTGEKVFLECVQDMDHENMFWYRQDPGLGLRLIYFSYDVKMKEKGDIPEGYSVSREKKERFSLILESASTNQTSMYLCASSFRGEAREAFFGQGTRLTVV.

The rearrangement joins TRBV6-5 to TRBJ1-1; 7 nucleotides align to TRBD1. Trimming cost V 6 bases and J 5 bases; bases outside gene matches: 12. The CDR3 sequence is 15 residues long. The germline gives CDR1 MNHEY, CDR2 SVGAGI. CDR3 loop: CASRPSRQGRTEAFF. CDR3 in DNA: TGTGCCAGCAGACCCTCGCGACAGGGACGGACTGAAGCTTTCTTT.

The rearrangement joins TRBV7-8 to TRBJ2-3; TRBD2 is a possible D gene (6 bases). CDR1 is SGHVS and CDR2 is FQNEAQ in the germline V gene. This CDR3 has 16 amino acids. The germline V and J ends were trimmed by 5 bases and 3 bases, with 18 bases remaining between them. This chain's CDR3 is CASSPLTGAITDTQYF. The CDR3 nucleotides read TGTGCCAGCAGCCCCCTAACGGGAGCCATTACAGATACGCAGTATTTT.

This clone turned up a few times. The rearrangement links TRBV7-6 to TRBJ2-7; 8 bases are shared with TRBD2. V was clipped by 4 bases and J by 6 bases; unmatched bases: 5. The CDR3 runs 13 residues. Germline assignment: CDR1 SGHVS and CDR2 FNYEAQ. This CDR3 reads CASSSGLAGEQYF. The CDR3 coding sequence is TGTGCCAGCAGCTCCGGACTAGCAGGCGAGCAGTACTTC.

The genes are TRBV19 and TRBJ2-2; 7 nucleotides agree with TRBD2. The CDR3 totals 15 residues. The junction had 8 bases not matched to a gene; V was cut back by 4 bases and J by 6 bases. Germline values: CDR1 LNHDA, CDR2 SQIVND (reference sequence). CDR3 bases: TGTGCCAGTAGTACCCGAAAGACTAGCTCCGGGGAGCTGTTTTTT. Encoded protein: CASSTRKTSSGELFF. Full variable domain (outside the CDR3, taken from reference TRBV19 and TRBJ2-2): DGGITQSPKYLFRKEGQNVTLSCEQNLNHDAMYWYRQDPGQGLRLIYYSQIVNDFQKGDIAEGYSVSREKKESFPLTVTSAQKNPTAFYLCASSTRKTSSGELFFGEGSRLTVL.

This clone was counted only a few times. The chain has TRBV19 and TRBJ2-4, with D possibly TRBD2 on 6 matching bases. The CDR3 extends over 13 amino acids. Trimming cost V 3 bases and J 6 bases, with 9 bases left between them. Per the germline V gene, CDR1 is LNHDA and CDR2 is SQIVND (reference sequence). CDR3 bases: TGTGCCAGTAGTATCCGGGGGATAAACATTCAGTACTTC. Translating it yields CASSIRGINIQYF.

J is TRBJ2-1 and V is TRBV5-8; 10 bases fit TRBD2. This CDR3 has 16 amino acids. J gave up 1 base and V 10 bases, and 11 bases lay outside the gene matches. In germline, CDR1 is SGHTS, CDR2 YDEGEE. The CDR3 nucleotides are TGTGCCTGTTTTTTTGGTAGCGGGAGGTCCTACAATGAGCAGTTCTTC. This sequence encodes CACFFGSGRSYNEQFF.